This T cell receptor beta chain was retrieved from a study of PD-1 blockade in mismatch repair-deficient tumors. The CDR3 contains 15 residues. The germline gives CDR1 MDHEN, CDR2 SYDVKM. V was pared by 4 bases and J by 1 base, with 11 bases between. Indicated time point: roughly nine-day in vitro stimulation with candidate neoantigen peptide 2. A no-peptide control culture served as baseline for clone fold changes. This clone was detected only a few times. What it binds is unknown. Generated by immunoSEQ multiplex PCR, the TCRdb table keeps only in-frame clones and is missing some. The table records over 9,000 clones, approximately 84% of them present only once.

The rearrangement joins TRBV28 to TRBJ1-5; D possibly corresponds to TRBD1 (5 bases). This sample comprised cells cultured in vitro, obtained from a patient treated with pembrolizumab. This receptor was obtained from an adult with mismatch repair-deficient cancer. CDR3 DNA: TGTGCCAGCAGTTATGGAGGGGAGAGCAATCAGCCCCAGCATTTT. Translation: CASSYGGESNQPQHF.